The rows below give T cell receptor beta chains drawn from one sample of a study of T cells after yellow fever vaccination. TCRdb reprocessed the 5' RACE reads via MiXCR and lists one record per CDR3 protein. The sample lists 400,000 or so distinct CDR3 sequences; 18% were seen once. Sequenced here: PBMCs, sampled before the yellow fever booster vaccination. The receptors originated from a young man who received the YFV17D yellow fever vaccine. Each CDR3 is given with its conserved first and last residue. D genes are given only for firm matches. Size tells how often a clone was seen (once, few, many) or the class of an expanded clone, and some rows leave it out.

cdr3_nt cdr3_aa clone_size d_call j_call v_call
TGTGCTAGTGGTCCCCGGGAAGAGACCCAGTACTTC CASGPREETQYF few - TRBJ2-5 TRBV12-5
TGTGCCACCTTGCTGGGAGGGTCTGGGGAGACCCAGTACTTC CATLLGGSGETQYF few TRBD2 TRBJ2-5 TRBV12-3/TRBV12-4
TGTGCCAGCAGGGAATACTACGAGCAGTTCTTC CASREYYEQFF - - TRBJ2-1 TRBV2
TGTGCCAGCTCCCGAGTTGGTCCGGGACAGGGACACTCCGAGCAGTACTTC CASSRVGPGQGHSEQYF - TRBD1 TRBJ2-7 TRBV18
TGTGCCAGCTCACCAACGCAGGGGACAGATACGCAGTATTTT CASSPTQGTDTQYF - - TRBJ2-3 TRBV18
TGCGCCAGCAGCCAAGATCAAATCCTAGGGGGCACAGATACGCAGTATTTT CASSQDQILGGTDTQYF - - TRBJ2-3 TRBV4-1
TGTGCCAGCAGTTCGAACCTAAGGGACTATGGCTACACCTTC CASSSNLRDYGYTF few - TRBJ1-2 TRBV28
TGTGCCAGCAGCTTAATTAGGGGCAGCGGGGAGCTGTTTTTT CASSLIRGSGELFF few - TRBJ2-2 TRBV7-2
TGTGCCAGCAGCCGACAGGGGGCGATCACTGAAGCTTTCTTT CASSRQGAITEAFF few TRBD1 TRBJ1-1 TRBV12-3/TRBV12-4
TGTGCCAGCAGCCGGACCCAGCGACCCTACAATGAGCAGTTCTTC CASSRTQRPYNEQFF - - TRBJ2-1 TRBV28
TGTGCCAGCAGTGACCGGGGCCCCCTGGGCACAGATACGCAGTATTTT CASSDRGPLGTDTQYF few - TRBJ2-3 TRBV6-2/TRBV6-3
TGCAGCGTTGCGACAGGCTCCCCCTACGAGCAGTACTTC CSVATGSPYEQYF few - TRBJ2-7 TRBV29-1
TGCAGCGTTGAAGGAGATGGCGGGACACTTGCGGGTGAGCAGTTCTTC CSVEGDGGTLAGEQFF few - TRBJ2-1 TRBV29-1
TGTGCCAGCAGTAAACAGGGGCTGGGCACTGAAGCTTTCTTT CASSKQGLGTEAFF - TRBD1 TRBJ1-1 TRBV6-5
TGCAGTGCTAGAGCGGGGGGGAGCTCCTATAATTCACCCCTCCACTTT CSARAGGSSYNSPLHF - - TRBJ1-6 TRBV20-1
TGTGCCAGCAGCGTAGCTACCGGGAGGGCGCAGGAGACCCAGTACTTC CASSVATGRAQETQYF - TRBD2 TRBJ2-5 TRBV9
TGCGCCAGCAGCCAAGTCTTTAGGGGACCCGGGGAGCTGTTTTTT CASSQVFRGPGELFF - - TRBJ2-2 TRBV4-3
TGTGCCAGCAGCTTAAGGGACAGGGGGTTGGAAGAGACCCAGTACTTC CASSLRDRGLEETQYF many TRBD1 TRBJ2-5 TRBV7-9
TGTGCCAGCAGTGAAGTAGGTAGCAATCAGCCCCAGCATTTT CASSEVGSNQPQHF many - TRBJ1-5 TRBV25-1
TGTGCCAGCAGCACGCTAGCGGGGGGCACAGATACGCAGTATTTT CASSTLAGGTDTQYF - TRBD2 TRBJ2-3 TRBV7-3
TGTGCCAGCAGTTTCAACCGGGACAGGGACGCTTATAGGAGCTACACCTTC CASSFNRDRDAYRSYTF few TRBD1 TRBJ1-2 TRBV6-5
TGTGCCAGCAGCTTGACACTACGGACAGGGTCTAAAGAGCAGTTCTTC CASSLTLRTGSKEQFF - TRBD1 TRBJ2-1 TRBV5-5
TGCGCCAGCAGCTTGGCCCCTCACGCGAACACCGGGGAGCTGTTTTTT CASSLAPHANTGELFF - - TRBJ2-2 TRBV5-1
TGTGCCAGCTCAGAGGGGGGCCGACCAGATACGCAGTATTTT CASSEGGRPDTQYF - - TRBJ2-3 TRBV18
TGTGCCAGCAAGGCCGCAGCGAATAACTATGGCTACACCTTC CASKAAANNYGYTF - - TRBJ1-2 TRBV2
TGCAGTGCTAGGATCCGAATCCCGGACAGACGCCCCTCCTACGAGCAGTACTTC CSARIRIPDRRPSYEQYF few - TRBJ2-7 TRBV20-1
TGTGCCAGCAGCTCATTGGAGGGAAACACCATATATTTT CASSSLEGNTIYF few - TRBJ1-3 TRBV11-2
TGTGCCAGCAGACCCGGACAGATGAACACTGAAGCTTTCTTT CASRPGQMNTEAFF - - TRBJ1-1 TRBV27
TGCGCCAGCAGCCAGAGAGGGGGACAGGAGGAAAAACTGTTTTTT CASSQRGGQEEKLFF few TRBD1 TRBJ1-4 TRBV4-1
TGTGCCAGCAGTTTAAGAGGACAGGGAAATTCACCCCTCCACTTT CASSLRGQGNSPLHF - TRBD1 TRBJ1-6 TRBV12-3/TRBV12-4
TGCAGCGTTGAGGGGACAGGGGTAGATCAGCCCCAGCATTTT CSVEGTGVDQPQHF - TRBD1 TRBJ1-5 TRBV29-1
TGCGCCAGCAGTGCTTGGGGGACTACCAATGAGCAGTTCTTC CASSAWGTTNEQFF - TRBD2 TRBJ2-1 TRBV10-1
TGCGCCAGCAGCGTGGCCCTGGGCGGGGGGGCAAGGTCAGATACGCAGTATTTT CASSVALGGGARSDTQYF - TRBD2 TRBJ2-3 TRBV5-1
TGTGCCAGCAGGGAGGACTGGAACAATGAGCAGTTCTTC CASREDWNNEQFF - - TRBJ2-1 TRBV2
TGCAGCGTACAGCCAATGAACACTGAAGCTTTCTTT CSVQPMNTEAFF - - TRBJ1-1 TRBV29-1
TGCAGCGTGGACAGGGGTCGGGATTTGTCCGTGCAGTTCTTC CSVDRGRDLSVQFF few TRBD1 TRBJ2-1 TRBV29-1
TGCGCCAGCAGCCAAGATAGCGTCTTAGGCTTCAACACTGAAGCTTTCTTT CASSQDSVLGFNTEAFF - - TRBJ1-1 TRBV4-3
TGTGCCAGCAGTTACTTCCTTTTTGGGACAGGGAGCATCGGCCAGCCCCAGCATTTT CASSYFLFGTGSIGQPQHF - TRBD1 TRBJ1-5 TRBV6-2/TRBV6-3
TGTGCCACCAGCAAGGGACAGCAAGAGACCCAGTACTTC CATSKGQQETQYF - TRBD1 TRBJ2-5 TRBV15
TGTGCCACCAGTGACCCCGGGAGCACCGGGGAGCTGTTTTTT CATSDPGSTGELFF - - TRBJ2-2 TRBV24-1
TGTGCCAGCAGTTTCTCTGAGGTATCCTACGGCTACACCTTC CASSFSEVSYGYTF - - TRBJ1-2 TRBV12-3/TRBV12-4
TGTGCCAGCAGCCCCGGCAGGCTGGAAGGCTACACCTTC CASSPGRLEGYTF - - TRBJ1-2 TRBV6-6
TGTGCCAGCAGCTTAAATGGAAAAAGGCGGTGGGAAGCTTTCTTT CASSLNGKRRWEAFF - - TRBJ1-1 TRBV7-2
TGCGCCAGCAGCTTATTGGCAACTAATGAAAAACTGTTTTTT CASSLLATNEKLFF many - TRBJ1-4 TRBV5-1
TGTGCCAGCAGTTCTCACACCCGGAACACTGAAGCTTTCTTT CASSSHTRNTEAFF few - TRBJ1-1 TRBV27
TGTGCCAGCAGCTTCTCAGGGAGCGCGGGGGAATACAATGAGCAGTTCTTC CASSFSGSAGEYNEQFF - TRBD2 TRBJ2-1 TRBV9
TGCAGCGCGGACAGGGACGTCGGGGAGCTGTTTTTT CSADRDVGELFF few TRBD1 TRBJ2-2 TRBV29-1
TGTGCCAGCGGGGTCAATCAGCCCCAGCATTTT CASGVNQPQHF - - TRBJ1-5 TRBV7-9
TGTGCCAGCAGTTATGAGGGGCGACTCATTGAAGCTTTCTTT CASSYEGRLIEAFF - - TRBJ1-1 TRBV6-5
TGTGCCAGCAGTACCGGGACAGGGCACAATGGCTACACCTTC CASSTGTGHNGYTF - TRBD1 TRBJ1-2 TRBV6-4